A selection of T cell receptor beta chains follows, all from one sample in a study of cytomegalovirus exposure and HLA in healthy donors. Repertoires were generated with immunoSEQ multiplex PCR, while TCRdb's copy carries only in-frame clones and drops some. The sample holds about 270,000 clones, approximately 90% seen once. Material: PBMCs. The receptors were sampled from a man aged 35-49 years in good health and CMV-seropositive. Both conserved end residues are part of each CDR3. The D gene is left open where the match is weak. Not all rows give a size; the values are once, few, many and, for expanded clones, a class.

clone_size: .; j_call: TRBJ2-7; d_call: TRBD2; v_call: TRBV7-6; cdr3_nt: TGTGCCAGCAGCGCCGGGACTAGCGGCACCTACGAGCAGTACTTC; cdr3_aa: CASSAGTSGTYEQYF
clone_size: .; j_call: TRBJ2-5; d_call: .; v_call: TRBV2; cdr3_nt: TGTGCCAGGGGCCCGTCCGGGGTACAAGAGACCCAGTACTTC; cdr3_aa: CARGPSGVQETQYF
clone_size: .; j_call: TRBJ1-5; d_call: .; v_call: TRBV2; cdr3_nt: TGTGCCAGCAGCACATGGAGTCATCAGCCCCAGCATTTT; cdr3_aa: CASSTWSHQPQHF
clone_size: .; j_call: TRBJ2-7; d_call: TRBD1; v_call: TRBV19; cdr3_nt: TGTGCCAGTAGTAGGCCAACTAAGACAGGGGCTAGGTACGAGCAGTACTTC; cdr3_aa: CASSRPTKTGARYEQYF
clone_size: .; j_call: TRBJ2-3; d_call: .; v_call: TRBV5-5; cdr3_nt: TGTGCCAGCAGCTTGTACGGTAGCTTCCCAGATACGCAGTATTTT; cdr3_aa: CASSLYGSFPDTQYF
clone_size: .; j_call: TRBJ2-7; d_call: .; v_call: TRBV7-9; cdr3_nt: TGTTCCAGCAGCTTACAAGCGGTCGACTACGAGCAGTACTTC; cdr3_aa: CSSSLQAVDYEQYF
clone_size: .; j_call: TRBJ1-5; d_call: .; v_call: TRBV28; cdr3_nt: TGTGCCAGCCAACAGGGAGGGAGCAATCAGCCCCAGCATTTT; cdr3_aa: CASQQGGSNQPQHF
clone_size: once; j_call: TRBJ2-3; d_call: TRBD1; v_call: TRBV13; cdr3_nt: TGTGCCAGCAGCTTAGTCGGACAGGGGGACGCGAGCACAGATACGCAGTATTTT; cdr3_aa: CASSLVGQGDASTDTQYF
clone_size: .; j_call: TRBJ1-2; d_call: TRBD1; v_call: TRBV30; cdr3_nt: TGTGCCTGGAGTGGTCCCCGGGACAGGAAAAGAAACTATGGCTACACCTTC; cdr3_aa: CAWSGPRDRKRNYGYTF
clone_size: .; j_call: TRBJ1-5; d_call: .; v_call: TRBV2; cdr3_nt: TGTGCCACTAGGAAGGATCCCAATCAGTATTCGCCCCAGCATTTT; cdr3_aa: CATRKDPNQYSPQHF
clone_size: .; j_call: TRBJ2-7; d_call: TRBD1; v_call: TRBV6-5; cdr3_nt: TGTGCCAGCAATTCACAGGGGGCCTTCGCCTACGAGCAGTACTTC; cdr3_aa: CASNSQGAFAYEQYF
clone_size: .; j_call: TRBJ2-5; d_call: TRBD1; v_call: TRBV28; cdr3_nt: TGTGCCAGCAGTTCCCGAGACAGGACAGGGCACAAAGAGACCCAGTACTTC; cdr3_aa: CASSSRDRTGHKETQYF
clone_size: .; j_call: TRBJ2-5; d_call: TRBD2; v_call: TRBV27; cdr3_nt: TGTGCCAGCAGTTCCCTTGGACTAGCGGGAGTTGAGACCCAGTACTTC; cdr3_aa: CASSSLGLAGVETQYF
clone_size: .; j_call: TRBJ2-5; d_call: .; v_call: TRBV2; cdr3_nt: TGTGCCACCACAGGGAGTGAGACCCAGTACTTC; cdr3_aa: CATTGSETQYF
clone_size: few; j_call: TRBJ2-7; d_call: .; v_call: TRBV5-5; cdr3_nt: TGTGCCAGCAGCTTGTTCGAGGGATACTACGAGCAGTACTTC; cdr3_aa: CASSLFEGYYEQYF
clone_size: .; j_call: TRBJ1-1; d_call: .; v_call: TRBV10-3; cdr3_nt: TGTGCCATCAGTGAGGGCCGCACAGGGTGGAGTACTGAAGCTTTCTTT; cdr3_aa: CAISEGRTGWSTEAFF
clone_size: .; j_call: TRBJ1-3; d_call: TRBD1; v_call: TRBV27; cdr3_nt: TGTGCCAGCAGTCAGCGCCCCGGGACAGGCCTCTCTGGAAACACCATATATTTT; cdr3_aa: CASSQRPGTGLSGNTIYF
clone_size: .; j_call: TRBJ2-7; d_call: .; v_call: TRBV7-3; cdr3_nt: TGTGCCAGCAGCTTAACAAGCGTGGGAGGCGAGCAGTACTTC; cdr3_aa: CASSLTSVGGEQYF
clone_size: .; j_call: TRBJ2-3; d_call: TRBD2; v_call: TRBV27; cdr3_nt: TGTGCCAGCAGTTTTAGCGGGAGTACAGATACGCAGTATTTT; cdr3_aa: CASSFSGSTDTQYF
clone_size: few; j_call: TRBJ2-7; d_call: TRBD1; v_call: TRBV5-1; cdr3_nt: TGCGCCAGCAGCTTGGCTTCGGTTGGACAGGGGAACTACGAGCAGTACTTC; cdr3_aa: CASSLASVGQGNYEQYF
clone_size: .; j_call: TRBJ2-7; d_call: .; v_call: TRBV15; cdr3_nt: TGTGCCACCAGCATCAGGGATCACGAGCAGTACTTC; cdr3_aa: CATSIRDHEQYF
clone_size: .; j_call: TRBJ2-2; d_call: .; v_call: TRBV19; cdr3_nt: TGTGCCAGTAGTACCCAGGGGGGAACCGGGGAGCTGTTTTTT; cdr3_aa: CASSTQGGTGELFF
clone_size: .; j_call: TRBJ1-2; d_call: .; v_call: TRBV5-5; cdr3_nt: TGTGCCAGCAGCTTGCGGCAGGGTCCTAACTATGGCTACACCTTC; cdr3_aa: CASSLRQGPNYGYTF
clone_size: .; j_call: TRBJ2-7; d_call: TRBD2; v_call: TRBV28; cdr3_nt: TGTGCCAGCAGTGGAGGGACTAGCGGGAGTGACGAGCAGTACTTC; cdr3_aa: CASSGGTSGSDEQYF
clone_size: once; j_call: TRBJ2-7; d_call: TRBD2; v_call: TRBV30; cdr3_nt: TGTGCAGCAAGCGGGGGTTCCTACGAGCAGTACTTC; cdr3_aa: CAASGGSYEQYF
clone_size: .; j_call: TRBJ1-2; d_call: TRBD1; v_call: TRBV5-1; cdr3_nt: TGCGCCAGCAGCTTGGGACAGGGCTCCTATGGCTACACCTTC; cdr3_aa: CASSLGQGSYGYTF
clone_size: .; j_call: TRBJ1-5; d_call: TRBD1; v_call: TRBV9; cdr3_nt: TGTGCCAGCAGCGACCGGGACAGGCGACTTAGCAATCAGCCCCAGCATTTT; cdr3_aa: CASSDRDRRLSNQPQHF
clone_size: .; j_call: TRBJ1-1; d_call: .; v_call: TRBV11-2; cdr3_nt: TGTGCCAGCAGCTTAGGGGGGCTCAAAGCTTTCTTT; cdr3_aa: CASSLGGLKAFF
clone_size: .; j_call: TRBJ2-2; d_call: .; v_call: TRBV7-2; cdr3_nt: TGTGCCAGCAGCTCCGGGACACGCGTTAACACCGGGGAGCTGTTTTTT; cdr3_aa: CASSSGTRVNTGELFF
clone_size: .; j_call: TRBJ1-1; d_call: .; v_call: TRBV28; cdr3_nt: TGTGCCAGCACCCTTCCGTGGGAGGACACTGAAGCTTTCTTT; cdr3_aa: CASTLPWEDTEAFF
clone_size: .; j_call: TRBJ2-1; d_call: .; v_call: TRBV28; cdr3_nt: TGTGCCAGCAGAACTGCCAGGGCATACAATGAGCAGTTCTTC; cdr3_aa: CASRTARAYNEQFF
clone_size: once; j_call: TRBJ2-3; d_call: TRBD2; v_call: TRBV5-1; cdr3_nt: TGCGCCAGCAGCTGGGATCCAGGCATTTCGGGAGGGACTAGCACAGATACGCAGTATTTT; cdr3_aa: CASSWDPGISGGTSTDTQYF
clone_size: .; j_call: TRBJ1-1; d_call: .; v_call: TRBV27; cdr3_nt: TGTGCCAGCAGTCCCCGACAAGTCACTGAAGCTTTCTTT; cdr3_aa: CASSPRQVTEAFF
clone_size: once; j_call: TRBJ1-1; d_call: .; v_call: TRBV19; cdr3_nt: TGTGCCAGTAGTATATCGGGGGACGGGAACACTGAAGCTTTCTTT; cdr3_aa: CASSISGDGNTEAFF
clone_size: .; j_call: TRBJ1-5; d_call: TRBD1; v_call: TRBV28; cdr3_nt: TGTGCCAGCAGGGCAGGGGGGAGCAATCAGCCCCAGCATTTT; cdr3_aa: CASRAGGSNQPQHF
clone_size: .; j_call: TRBJ2-7; d_call: .; v_call: TRBV18; cdr3_nt: TGTGCCAGCTCACCAAGTACCGGGAGTATCTCCGAGCAGTACTTC; cdr3_aa: CASSPSTGSISEQYF
clone_size: .; j_call: TRBJ2-7; d_call: TRBD2; v_call: TRBV27; cdr3_nt: TGTGCCAGCAGCCGAGGACTAGCGGCTTCCTACGAGCAGTACTTC; cdr3_aa: CASSRGLAASYEQYF
clone_size: .; j_call: TRBJ2-1; d_call: .; v_call: TRBV20-1; cdr3_nt: TGCAGTGCTAGACCCCTAGACCTGCAGTTCTTC; cdr3_aa: CSARPLDLQFF
clone_size: .; j_call: TRBJ1-1; d_call: TRBD1; v_call: TRBV28; cdr3_nt: TGTGCCAGCAGCCCAGGGGGCGATTTTAACACTGAAGCTTTCTTT; cdr3_aa: CASSPGGDFNTEAFF
clone_size: .; j_call: TRBJ2-7; d_call: .; v_call: TRBV4-1; cdr3_nt: TGCGCCAGCAGCCAAGGTTGGCAGGCGGACTACGAGCAGTACTTC; cdr3_aa: CASSQGWQADYEQYF
clone_size: .; j_call: TRBJ2-3; d_call: .; v_call: TRBV6-5; cdr3_nt: TGTGCCAGCAGTTTTTACAGGGCTACAGATACGCAGTATTTT; cdr3_aa: CASSFYRATDTQYF
clone_size: .; j_call: TRBJ2-5; d_call: TRBD1; v_call: TRBV14; cdr3_nt: TGTGCCAGCAGCCAGTTACAGGGGGCTCAAGAGACCCAGTACTTC; cdr3_aa: CASSQLQGAQETQYF
clone_size: .; j_call: TRBJ1-1; d_call: .; v_call: TRBV18; cdr3_nt: TGTGCCAGCTCCGAACAGGATCTATACACTGAAGCTTTCTTT; cdr3_aa: CASSEQDLYTEAFF
clone_size: .; j_call: TRBJ2-1; d_call: TRBD2; v_call: TRBV2; cdr3_nt: TGTGCCAGCAGTGAGGTTTGGAGCGGGAGGGTCGATGAGCAGTTCTTC; cdr3_aa: CASSEVWSGRVDEQFF